This entry lists 4 T cell receptor beta chains sequenced from one sample in a study of T-cell memory formation after mild COVID-19. One entry per CDR3 protein, called by TCRdb with MiXCR from the 5' RACE reads. The sample lists roughly 450,000 distinct CDR3 sequences; 18% were seen once. The sequenced sample consisted of PBMCs or a T cell subset sorted from them (not recorded which). The receptors were gathered from an adult woman who had mild COVID-19 (a few samples of this study predate the infection). Cell type and time point are not known.

The chain couples TRBV5-1 to TRBJ2-2; a possible D gene is TRBD1 (5 bases). Per germline, CDR1 SGHRS and CDR2 YFSETQ. CDR3 length: 15 residues. Trimming left V 2 bases short and J 0 bases short, with 8 bases between. CDR3: CASSFVQANTGELFF. The DNA of the CDR3 is TGCGCCAGCAGCTTCGTACAGGCGAACACCGGGGAGCTGTTTTTT.

This chain uses TRBV29-1 with TRBJ2-2; no clear D gene. Germline CDR1 reads SQVTM; CDR2 reads ANQGSEA. V was pared by 3 bases and J by 6 bases, with 8 bases between. CDR3 length equals 12 residues. The CDR3 spells CSVDSKSGELFF. The CDR3 DNA follows: TGCAGCGTTGATTCTAAATCCGGGGAGCTGTTTTTT.

The J gene is TRBJ1-2, the V gene TRBV18; 8 positions match TRBD1. Per germline, CDR1 KGHSH and CDR2 LQKENI. The length of the CDR3 is 14 residues. V was clipped by 4 bases and J by 3 bases; unmatched bases: 4. For the CDR3, the DNA is TGTGCCAGCTCACTAAACAGGGGGGACTATGGCTACACCTTC. Translated: CASSLNRGDYGYTF.

V gene TRBV12-3 or TRBV12-4 combines with J gene TRBJ1-1, with D perhaps matching TRBD1 (6 bases). The germline V and J ends were trimmed by 2 bases and 3 bases, with 10 bases remaining between them. The CDR3 covers 14 residues. CDR3 sequence (DNA): TGTGCCAGCAGTTTACAGGGGAGATACACTGAAGCTTTCTTT. Translating it yields CASSLQGRYTEAFF.